A single T cell receptor (beta chain) is shown here with its context. What it recognizes is unknown. There were only Caucasian adults among the donors, and all lived in Nashville, Tennessee. CD4+ cells yielded CD45RA+ naive and CD45RA-negative memory subsets. The data stem from a study of shared clonotypes between healthy human individuals. Study-wide points: Rarefaction curves obtained for sorted subsets showed sequencing incomplete despite large depth.

The CDR3 sequence is 14 residues long. The junction had 3 bases not matched to a gene; V was cut back by 4 bases and J by 1 base. CDR1 and CDR2 (germline): SGHNT, YYREEE (reference sequence). Libraries were prepared by immunoSEQ multiplex PCR; TCRdb keeps only in-frame clonotypes and omits some of them. The sample lists approximately 2.1 million clones; about 92% were seen once. The receptor comes from a man between 18 and 35 years old in good health. Some clones in this sample may be carry-over from other donors' samples. The chain recombines TRBV5-4 with TRBJ1-1, with 8 nucleotides matching TRBD1. Sequencing was carried out using naive CD4+ T cells from PBMCs. Indicated subset: CD45RA+ positively selected. CDR3 protein: CASSQGQANTEAFF. CDR3 in DNA: TGTGCCAGCAGCCAGGGACAGGCGAACACTGAAGCTTTCTTT.